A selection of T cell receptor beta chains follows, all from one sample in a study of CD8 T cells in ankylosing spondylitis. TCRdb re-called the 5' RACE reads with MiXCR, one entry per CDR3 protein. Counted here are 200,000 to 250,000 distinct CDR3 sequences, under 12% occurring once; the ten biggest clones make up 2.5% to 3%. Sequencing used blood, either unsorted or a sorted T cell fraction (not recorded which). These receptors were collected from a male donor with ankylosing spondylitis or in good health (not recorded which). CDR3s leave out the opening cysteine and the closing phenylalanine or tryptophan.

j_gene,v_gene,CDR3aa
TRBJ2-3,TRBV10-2,ASTRTVYNTDTQY
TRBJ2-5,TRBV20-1,SARSFQETQY
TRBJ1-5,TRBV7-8,ASSPRGQGALDSNQPQH
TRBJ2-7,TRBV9,AGSPVGTDPGEQY
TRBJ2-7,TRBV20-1,SARDWTGYEQY
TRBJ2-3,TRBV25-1,ASSETGYTQY
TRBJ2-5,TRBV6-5,ASSFGGLGGETQY
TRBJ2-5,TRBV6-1,ASSVSAVGGIQETQY
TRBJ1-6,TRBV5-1,ASSEGTVNSPLH
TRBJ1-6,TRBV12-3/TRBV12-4,ASRLADDSPLH
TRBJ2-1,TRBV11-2,ASSLGLSGYEQF
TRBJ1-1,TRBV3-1,ASSWANTEAF
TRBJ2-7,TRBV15,ATSTDVAYEQY
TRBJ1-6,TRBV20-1,SATYLGDRNSPLH
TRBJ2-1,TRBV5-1,ASSLVGGTYNEQF
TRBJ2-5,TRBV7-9,ASSLGHRVQETQY
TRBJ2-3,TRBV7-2,ASSLQRGPADTQY
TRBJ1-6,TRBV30,AWTPGTYNSPLH
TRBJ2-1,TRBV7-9,ASSYSFEQF
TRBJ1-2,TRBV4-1,ASSQGAGVRGYGYT
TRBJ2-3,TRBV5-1,ASSSGRDTQY
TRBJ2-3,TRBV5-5,ASSSRTGNTDTQY
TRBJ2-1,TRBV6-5,ASSYSLGQAYNEQF
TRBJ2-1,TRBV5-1,ASSAGTDNEQF
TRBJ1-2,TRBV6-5,ASSYRHSKSTDYGYT
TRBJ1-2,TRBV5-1,ASLPGQTNYGYT
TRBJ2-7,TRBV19,ASKDQGSYEQY
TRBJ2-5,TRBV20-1,SAPSPTRPETQY
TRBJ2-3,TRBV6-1,ASGRGSYADTQY
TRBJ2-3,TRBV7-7,ASSLSADTDTQY
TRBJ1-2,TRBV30,AWTDGANYGYT
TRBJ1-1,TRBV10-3,AISGGQANTEAF
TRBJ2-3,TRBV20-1,SARDKASGTSTDTQY
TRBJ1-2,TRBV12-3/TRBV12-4,ASSSTAGTDGYT
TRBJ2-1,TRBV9,ASSVVGLNEQF
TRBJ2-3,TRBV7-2,ASSEDRGRTDTQY
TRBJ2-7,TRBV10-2,ASGPGTVTYEQY
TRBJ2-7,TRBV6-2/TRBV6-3,ASSYPAGGFAYEQY
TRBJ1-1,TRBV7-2,ASSFSPPNTEAF
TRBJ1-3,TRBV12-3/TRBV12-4,ASSLGRGKQGFPGNTIY
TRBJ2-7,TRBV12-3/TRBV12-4,ASSSQAAEYEQY